The present TCR beta chain was sequenced within a study of T cells in localized non-small cell lung cancer. The data were produced by immunoSEQ multiplex PCR, yet TCRdb's version contains in-frame clones alone and is incomplete. This sample has about 3,200 clones, with roughly 26% found just once. With 0 bases clipped from V and 8 bases from J, the junction kept 13 bases outside the gene matches. From germline, CDR1 is MGHRA and CDR2 YSYEKL. The CDR3 has 17 residues. Study-wide findings and caveats: Investigators sequenced only a single tumor region, leaving heterogeneity possible. It was uninvolved adjacent lung that showed the highest T cell clonality, exceeding tumor. Longer survival (overall) was linked to higher T cell density in blood. Across samples, adjacent lung featured a median roughly 56 of the top 100 tumor clones.

In its sample, this clone ranks as medium-sized. The antigen is not known. The starting material was lung tumor tissue, obtained before any cancer treatment. The clonotype originates from a man between 40 and 69 years old with stage I lung adenocarcinoma. The chain uses TRBV4-1 and TRBJ2-1, with 7 bases fitting TRBD2. CDR3 residues: CASSQDIRQRGSYEQFF. CDR3 coding DNA: TGCGCCAGCAGCCAAGATATTCGCCAGCGGGGCTCGTATGAGCAGTTCTTC.